Shown below are 16 T cell receptor beta chains from a single sample sequenced in a study of blood T cell repertoires in COVID-19. Repertoires were generated with immunoSEQ multiplex PCR, while TCRdb's copy carries only in-frame clones and drops some. The data contain a few hundred thousand clones, roughly 90% of them singletons. Sequenced: peripheral blood. These receptors originate from a woman under 40 with COVID-19, enrolled during active disease.

The chain is built from TRBV5-1 and TRBJ2-1; 11 positions match TRBD2. With 4 bases clipped from V and 5 bases from J, the junction kept 8 bases outside the gene matches. The CDR3 length is 16 residues. Germline V gene lookup returns CDR1 SGHRS and CDR2 YFSETQ. The chain's CDR3 is CASSLTGTSGNNEQFF. The CDR3 bases are TGCGCCAGCAGCCTGACCGGGACTAGCGGAAACAATGAGCAGTTCTTC.

J is TRBJ1-1 and V is TRBV18; D call uncertain. CDR3 size: 14 residues. The germline CDR1 and CDR2 sequences are KGHSH and LQKENI. V lost 3 bases, J lost 0 bases, and 8 bases lay in between. CDR3 amino acids: CASSPEAMNTEAFF. CDR3 nucleotides: TGTGCCAGCTCACCGGAGGCCATGAACACTGAAGCTTTCTTT.

CDR3 protein: CASSSPRDRVHEQYF. The CDR3 DNA is TGTGCCAGCAGTTCGCCTCGGGACAGGGTTCACGAGCAGTACTTC. The chain uses TRBV6-5 and TRBJ2-7; TRBD1 matches at 9 bases. Unmatched junction bases numbered 9, after V lost 4 bases and J lost 5 bases. This CDR3 spans 15 amino acids. Germline CDR1 and CDR2: MNHEY and SVGAGI.

The chain links TRBV11-2 to TRBJ2-1, with 8 bases identical to TRBD1. This CDR3 has 13 residues. The trim removed 3 bases at V and 8 bases at J, leaving 3 bases unmatched. Per the germline V gene, CDR1 is SGHAT and CDR2 is FQNNGV. CDR3 sequence: CASSFAGGDEQFF. The CDR3 region has the DNA TGTGCCAGCAGCTTTGCAGGGGGCGATGAGCAGTTCTTC. Full variable domain (outside the CDR3, taken from reference TRBV11-2 and TRBJ2-1): EAGVAQSPRYKIIEKRQSVAFWCNPISGHATLYWYQQILGQGPKLLIQFQNNGVVDDSQLPKDRFSAERLKGVDSTLKIQPAKLEDSAVYLCASSFAGGDEQFFGPGTRLTVL.

The table lists this clone with a few counts. This chain uses TRBV7-2 with TRBJ2-6, with a possible D match to TRBD1 (5 bases). Germline V CDR1 and CDR2: SGHTA, FQGNSA. The CDR3 loop spans 18 amino acids. V was pared by 4 bases and J by 0 bases, with 16 bases between. The DNA for the CDR3 is TGTGCCAGCAGCTCCAGACAGACCGGCATCTCTGGGGCCAACGTCCTGACTTTC. This codes for CASSSRQTGISGANVLTF.

The gene calls are TRBV11-3 and TRBJ2-3; the match to TRBD1 covers 8 bases. This CDR3 is 15 amino acids long. Germline CDR1 SGHNT, CDR2 YENEEA. J gave up 2 bases and V 5 bases, and 6 bases lay outside the gene matches. The CDR3 DNA sequence: TGTGCCAGCAGCCCCCGACAGGGGAACACAGATACGCAGTATTTT. This translates into CASSPRQGNTDTQYF.

The chain uses TRBV6-2 or TRBV6-3 and TRBJ2-7; TRBD2 aligns across 14 bases. Germline V gene lookup returns CDR1 MNHEY and CDR2 SVGEGT. Trimming took 4 bases from V and 4 from J; bases not matched to a gene: 6. This CDR3 has 16 residues. CDR3 coding DNA: TGTGCCAGCAGTTTCGGGACTAGCGGGAGAGCGTACGAGCAGTACTTC. This translates into CASSFGTSGRAYEQYF.

The chain links TRBV19 to TRBJ1-2; TRBD1 matches 9 bases. The CDR3 is 15 residues long. The V gene's germline CDR1 is LNHDA and CDR2 SQIVND (reference sequence). V was clipped by 6 bases and J by 3 bases; unmatched bases: 8. The CDR3 here is CASRTQGADDYGYTF. The CDR3, as DNA: TGTGCCAGTAGGACACAGGGGGCAGATGACTATGGCTACACCTTC. Full variable domain (missing parts from reference TRBV19 and TRBJ1-2): DGGITQSPKYLFRKEGQNVTLSCEQNLNHDAMYWYRQDPGQGLRLIYYSQIVNDFQKGDIAEGYSVSREKKESFPLTVTSAQKNPTAFYLCASRTQGADDYGYTFGSGTRLTVV.

This rearrangement joins TRBV25-1 to TRBJ1-4; 11 nucleotides align to TRBD1. V was clipped by 4 bases and J by 7 bases; unmatched bases: 8. The length of the CDR3 is 16 residues. The germline CDR1 and CDR2 sequences are MGHDK and SYGVNS. In DNA form, the CDR3 reads TGTGCCAGCAGTGTGGGGACAGGGGGTGCGAGTGAAAAACTGTTTTTT. The encoded protein is CASSVGTGGASEKLFF.

The rearrangement uses TRBV7-2 and TRBJ2-7, with D possibly being TRBD1 (6 bases). This CDR3 comprises 14 residues. V was trimmed by 1 base and J by 1 base, leaving 8 bases between them. Looked up from germline, CDR1 is SGHTA and CDR2 is FQGNSA. The CDR3 loop is CASSLEQGSYEQYF. For the CDR3, the DNA is TGTGCCAGCAGCTTAGAACAGGGTTCCTACGAGCAGTACTTC.

Note on this clone: Other nucleotide sequences from this sample produce the same CDR3. The gene calls are TRBV18 and TRBJ1-1; D not certain. Germline V CDR1 and CDR2: KGHSH, LQKENI. The CDR3 has 14 amino acids. The V and J ends lost 0 bases and 1 base respectively, with 6 bases between them. This CDR3 reads CASSPPTANTEAFF. The CDR3 DNA follows: TGTGCCAGCTCACCACCTACAGCGAACACTGAAGCTTTCTTT.

This chain joins TRBV4-1 and TRBJ1-1; D remains unclear. Germline-derived CDR1 and CDR2 are MGHRA and YSYEKL. The V gene lost 1 base and the J gene lost 4 bases, with 13 bases spanning the gap. CDR3 length: 15 residues. The CDR3 sequence is CASSQGELGGTEAFF. In nucleotides, the CDR3 is TGCGCCAGCAGCCAAGGGGAACTAGGCGGCACTGAAGCTTTCTTT.

The chain links TRBV5-1 to TRBJ1-3, with D maybe TRBD1 (5 bases). Trimming removed 4 bases from V and 0 bases from J, with 14 bases in between. CDR1 is SGHRS, CDR2 YFSETQ, per germline. This CDR3 region has 16 residues. The CDR3, as DNA: TGCGCCAGCAGCGGCGGGGCTCGACTCTCTGGAAACACCATATATTTT. Translated, it gives CASSGGARLSGNTIYF. Full variable domain (remainder filled in from reference TRBV5-1 and TRBJ1-3): KAGVTQTPRYLIKTRGQQVTLSCSPISGHRSVSWYQQTPGQGLQFLFEYFSETQRNKGNFPGRFSGRQFSNSRSEMNVSTLELGDSALYLCASSGGARLSGNTIYFGEGSWLTVV.

The chain combines TRBV7-8 with TRBJ1-1, with TRBD1 matching 9 bases. CDR1 is SGHVS, CDR2 FQNEAQ, per germline. The CDR3 spans 14 residues. With V trimmed by 4 bases and J by 5 bases, 5 bases remained unmatched. The CDR3 DNA reads as TGTGCCAGCAGCTCCGACAGGGGGAGGACTGAAGCTTTCTTT. It translates to CASSSDRGRTEAFF.

This sequence joins TRBV27 and TRBJ1-2, with no clear D. V lost 6 bases and J 0 bases, leaving 11 bases between the germline ends. This CDR3 comprises 14 residues. The germline CDR1 and CDR2 sequences are MNHEY and SMNVEV (reference sequence). The CDR3 reads CASSPLGSNYGYTF. Here the CDR3 DNA reads TGTGCCAGCAGCCCTCTCGGTTCTAACTATGGCTACACCTTC.

V usage is TRBV3-1 (or the pseudogene TRBV3-2) and J usage is TRBJ2-2, with 12 bases lining up with TRBD2. This CDR3 comprises 15 residues. Germline CDR1 is LGHDT and CDR2 is YNNKEL (reference sequence). Trimming removed 7 bases from V and 6 bases from J; junction bases left unmatched: 6. The chain's CDR3 is CASTRLAGAAGELFF. The CDR3 DNA is TGTGCCAGCACCCGACTAGCGGGAGCGGCCGGGGAGCTGTTTTTT.